This TCR beta chain was sequenced in a study of shared clonotypes between healthy human individuals. Study results and limitations: The researchers took only blood, and tissue repertoires probably look different.

A remark on this clone: Its antigen remains unidentified.

Between the trimmed V and J ends, which lost 3 bases and 0 bases, there was a span of 13 bases. From germline, CDR1 is SGHRS and CDR2 YFSETQ. CDR3 length equals 16 residues. Some clones are missing from TCRdb's copy, which holds only in-frame ones; the method was immunoSEQ multiplex PCR. The repertoire holds about 2.3 million clones, with roughly 90% as singletons. The sequence came from a man between 18 and 29 years old in good health. Some clones in this sample may be carry-over from other donors' samples. What was sequenced was naive CD4+ T cells from PBMCs. Subset meaning: CD45RA+ positively selected. This chain joins TRBV5-1 and TRBJ2-1; a possible D gene is TRBD1 (6 bases). The CDR3 spells CASSWLADSSYNEQFF. DNA of the CDR3: TGCGCCAGCAGCTGGTTGGCGGACAGCTCCTACAATGAGCAGTTCTTC.